The rows below give T cell receptor beta chains drawn from one sample of a study of CD8+ T cells in alopecia areata. Generated by immunoSEQ multiplex PCR, the TCRdb table keeps only in-frame clones and is missing some. The profile shows 150,000 to 200,000 clones, approximately 70% of them singletons. Sequencing was performed on CD8+ T cells sorted from blood, taken at week 0. The receptors stem from a human donor with alopecia areata. Both conserved end residues are part of each CDR3. Each record gives: clone size, D gene, V gene, J gene, CDR3 DNA, CDR3 protein. A D gene is named only where the DNA matches it firmly. The size field is filled for only some rows; it gives once, few, many or a size class.

few	TRBD1	TRBV30	TRBJ2-1	TGTGCCTGGAGATCCTTACAGGGGAATGAGCAGTTCTTC	CAWRSLQGNEQFF
-	-	TRBV27	TRBJ2-3	TGTGCCAGCCTGAACAGGGAAAAGGGCACAGATACGCAGTATTTT	CASLNREKGTDTQYF
-	-	TRBV7-3	TRBJ2-3	TGTGCCAGCAGCTCCCGGAACCGACAGGAATACACAGATACGCAGTATTTT	CASSSRNRQEYTDTQYF
-	-	TRBV13	TRBJ2-7	TGTGCCAGCAGCTTAGGCCGATACGAGCAGTACTTC	CASSLGRYEQYF
-	TRBD1	TRBV30	TRBJ2-7	TGTGCCTGGAACTCGGGACAGGGGGCAAGGGAGCAGTACTTC	CAWNSGQGAREQYF
few	-	TRBV7-9	TRBJ2-1	TGTGCCAGCAGAGGGGGGCCCGTCCATGAGCAGTTCTTC	CASRGGPVHEQFF
-	-	TRBV29-1	TRBJ2-3	TGCAGCGTTGGTTCGGACACCCGGTTCAAAATCTTAGAAGATACGCAGTATTTT	CSVGSDTRFKILEDTQYF
-	-	TRBV5-1	TRBJ1-6	TGCGCCAGCAGCCGGACGGCGGGGGCCTATAATTCACCCCTCCACTTT	CASSRTAGAYNSPLHF
-	-	TRBV7-9	TRBJ2-7	TGTGCCAGCAGCTCGATAGCCTACGAGCAGTACTTC	CASSSIAYEQYF
-	TRBD1	TRBV6-5	TRBJ2-5	TGTGCCAGCAGTTATAGTCCAGGGGGCTACCAAGAGACCCAGTACTTC	CASSYSPGGYQETQYF
once	TRBD1	TRBV15	TRBJ2-5	TGTGCCACCAGCAGAGATCGCGGGACAGGGCAAGAGACCCAGTACTTC	CATSRDRGTGQETQYF
-	-	TRBV11-3	TRBJ2-7	TGTGCCAGCAGCCCCGGGGGCCACGAGCAGTACTTC	CASSPGGHEQYF
-	TRBD2	TRBV6-5	TRBJ2-7	TGTGCCAGCAGGGCTGGACTAGCGCTAACCTACGAGCAGTACTTC	CASRAGLALTYEQYF
-	-	TRBV5-6	TRBJ2-3	TGTGCCAGCAGCCGTCTCTGGGGGACAGATACGCAGTATTTT	CASSRLWGTDTQYF
-	-	TRBV20-1	TRBJ2-7	TGCAGTGCCGGCGGATCCTACGAGCAGTACTTC	CSAGGSYEQYF
-	TRBD2	TRBV7-9	TRBJ2-5	TGTGCCAGCAGCTGGGAGACTAGCGGGGATGAGACCCAGTACTTC	CASSWETSGDETQYF
-	-	TRBV6-1	TRBJ1-6	TGTGCCAGCATAAAGTCCACAAATTCACCCCTCCACTTT	CASIKSTNSPLHF
-	-	TRBV6-1	TRBJ2-1	TGTGCCAGCAGGCCCCCCACCTCGCTTCGAAATGAGCAGTTCTTC	CASRPPTSLRNEQFF
-	-	TRBV25-1	TRBJ1-6	TGTGCCAGCAGTGAATGGGGGGTGGGGTCACCCCTCCACTTT	CASSEWGVGSPLHF
-	-	TRBV4-1	TRBJ1-1	TGCGCCAGCAGCCTTAGGGGCAAGACGAACACTGAAGCTTTCTTT	CASSLRGKTNTEAFF
-	-	TRBV29-1	TRBJ1-1	TGCAGCGTCCGAGACGGCACTGAAGCTTTCTTT	CSVRDGTEAFF
-	-	TRBV15	TRBJ1-5	TGTGCCACCAGCAGAGCGGACGGCGGCAATCAGCCCCAGCATTTT	CATSRADGGNQPQHF
-	TRBD1	TRBV6-6	TRBJ2-1	TGTGCCAGCAGCCCCTCCCGGGACAGGCTTTACAATGAGCAGTTCTTC	CASSPSRDRLYNEQFF
-	TRBD2	TRBV7-7	TRBJ2-5	TGTGCTAGCAGCGAAGCGGGGGGCGTCGAGACCCAGTACTTC	CASSEAGGVETQYF
-	-	TRBV7-9	TRBJ2-1	TGTGCCAGCAGCTTACCCCTAACACAGGCCTCCTACAATGAGCAGTTCTTC	CASSLPLTQASYNEQFF
-	-	TRBV2	TRBJ2-1	TGTGCCAGCAGACCAGGCGGGGTTTCCTACAATGAGCAGTTCTTC	CASRPGGVSYNEQFF
once	TRBD1	TRBV7-8	TRBJ2-7	TGTGCCAGCAGCTTAGTTACAGGGGGCGTCGAGCAGTACTTC	CASSLVTGGVEQYF
-	-	TRBV5-1	TRBJ2-1	TGCGCCAGCAGCTTGACTAGTCCCTCCTACAATGAGCAGTTCTTC	CASSLTSPSYNEQFF
-	TRBD1	TRBV13	TRBJ1-4	TGTGCCAGCAGCTCGCAGGGGGCGCATGAAAAACTGTTTTTT	CASSSQGAHEKLFF
-	TRBD1	TRBV7-6	TRBJ1-5	TGTGCCAGCAGCCCCGGGACAGGGGATTCGCAGCCCCAGCATTTT	CASSPGTGDSQPQHF
-	-	TRBV18	TRBJ1-2	TGTGCCAGCTCACCACCCACGGGACAAGGTGGGAAGTACCTAACGGCTAACTATGGCTACACCTTC	CASSPPTGQGGKYLTANYGYTF
once	-	TRBV20-1	TRBJ2-1	TGCAGTGCTCCAGATGGAAACGAGCAGTTCTTC	CSAPDGNEQFF
few	-	TRBV2	TRBJ2-3	TGTGCCAGCAGTGTTGAGGCCTTGGTAGATACGCAGTATTTT	CASSVEALVDTQYF
-	-	TRBV6-1	TRBJ1-6	TGTGCCAGCTCTCAACTTAATTCACCCCTCCACTTT	CASSQLNSPLHF
-	-	TRBV29-1	TRBJ2-3	TGCAGCGTTGATTACCCAGATACGCAGTATTTT	CSVDYPDTQYF
few	-	TRBV4-1	TRBJ2-3	TGCGCCAGCGCTCCCTCCTATCGCCCTATAGATACGCAGTATTTT	CASAPSYRPIDTQYF